These T cell receptor beta chains were read from a single sample in a study of blood T cells in healthy people across ages. In TCRdb, the 5' RACE reads were re-called with MiXCR into one record per CDR3 protein. The sample yields 650,000 to 950,000 distinct CDR3 sequences, more than 40% seen once. The sample comprised blood. These receptors were taken from a man aged 55 to 70 in good health. Each CDR3 is given with its conserved first and last residue. The order of the fields is J gene, D gene, V gene, clone size, CDR3 DNA, CDR3 protein. A D gene is named only where the DNA matches it firmly. Clone sizes are given selectively: once, few, many, or a class where the clone is expanded.

>TRBJ1-4|TRBD1|TRBV20-1|-
TGCAGTGCAGCGGGACAGTCCTATGCAACTAATGAAAAACTGTTTTTT
CSAAGQSYATNEKLFF
>TRBJ1-5|TRBD1|TRBV20-1|few
TGCAGTGCGCGGACAGGGGCGGGCAATCAGCCCCAGCATTTT
CSARTGAGNQPQHF
>TRBJ2-7|-|TRBV7-9|-
TGTGCCAGCAGCTTAAGCGGGGCAGGGGACTACGAGCAGTACTTC
CASSLSGAGDYEQYF
>TRBJ2-5|TRBD2|TRBV7-9|-
TGTGCCGCGGAACTAGCGGGGAGACAAGAGACCCAGTACTTC
CAAELAGRQETQYF
>TRBJ2-6|-|TRBV9|-
TGTGCCAGCAGCGTAGGGGAGGCATACGGGGCCAACGTCCTGACTTTC
CASSVGEAYGANVLTF
>TRBJ2-3|-|TRBV7-2|-
TGTGCCAGCAGCCCCGCCAGCGGGCGCACAGATACGCAGTATTTT
CASSPASGRTDTQYF
>TRBJ2-6|-|TRBV11-2|-
TGTGCCAGCAGCTTCAGGTCGGGACTTACCTCTGGGGCCAACGTCCTGACTTTC
CASSFRSGLTSGANVLTF
>TRBJ2-1|TRBD1|TRBV9|-
TGTGCCAGCAGCCTGGGGCCGGGACAGGGCTCGGATGAGCAGTTCTTC
CASSLGPGQGSDEQFF
>TRBJ2-7|-|TRBV5-5|few
TGTGCCAGCAGCTTCTCGACGGCGTTACTTTACGAGCAGTACTTC
CASSFSTALLYEQYF
>TRBJ2-7|-|TRBV4-3|-
TGCGCCAGCAGCCAGGATAGGGCGGCCCGATACTACGAGCAGTACTTC
CASSQDRAARYYEQYF
>TRBJ2-6|-|TRBV4-3|few
TGCGCCAGCAGCGCCGGGGCTGGGGCCAACGTCCTGACTTTC
CASSAGAGANVLTF
>TRBJ1-2|TRBD1|TRBV3-1|-
TGTGCCAGCAGCCAAGAAGACAGGGCGGGTTATGGCTACACCTTC
CASSQEDRAGYGYTF
>TRBJ2-3|-|TRBV20-1|-
TGCAGTGCTAGTTTGGCGACGGAAAGCACAGATACGCAGTATTTT
CSASLATESTDTQYF
>TRBJ2-7|TRBD2|TRBV5-1|-
TGCGCCAGCAGCTTATCGGGACTAGCGGGGGACGAGCAGTACTTC
CASSLSGLAGDEQYF
>TRBJ2-7|-|TRBV29-1|few
TGCAGCGTTGCCGCAGGAAGAACCTACGAGCAGTACTTC
CSVAAGRTYEQYF
>TRBJ2-1|TRBD2|TRBV7-2|-
TGTGCCAGCAGCTTAGAGGGACTAGCGGGGGGAGGAGATTTAAATGAGCAGTTCTTC
CASSLEGLAGGGDLNEQFF
>TRBJ2-7|-|TRBV7-2|-
TGTGCCAGCAGCCCCCGGGTTAGCCCGTCCTACGAGCAGTACTTC
CASSPRVSPSYEQYF
>TRBJ2-1|-|TRBV6-2/TRBV6-3|few
TGTGCCAGCAGTTACCCCCAGGGACGAGAGCAGTTCTTC
CASSYPQGREQFF
>TRBJ2-6|-|TRBV4-3|-
TGCGCCAGCAGCCAAGATTCAGACCACTCTGGGGCCAACGTCCTGACTTTC
CASSQDSDHSGANVLTF
>TRBJ2-3|TRBD2|TRBV20-1|-
TGCAGTGCTAGACTAGCGGGGTTTGGAGATACGCAGTATTTT
CSARLAGFGDTQYF
>TRBJ1-1|-|TRBV6-2/TRBV6-3|-
TGTGCCAGCAGTTTGCGGGGTGGGTACACTGAAGCTTTCTTT
CASSLRGGYTEAFF
>TRBJ1-2|-|TRBV21-1|-
TGTGCCAGCAGCAAAGTGCAGGGGGTTCATGGCTACACCTTC
CASSKVQGVHGYTF
>TRBJ2-5|TRBD2|TRBV13|few
TGTGCCAGCAGCCCGAGACTAGCGGGTTGGGAGACCCAGTACTTC
CASSPRLAGWETQYF
>TRBJ1-1|-|TRBV6-2/TRBV6-3|-
TGTGCCAGCAGTTACTCGGGGTTGAACACTGAAGCTTTCTTT
CASSYSGLNTEAFF
>TRBJ1-2|-|TRBV29-1|-
TGCAGCGTTGGACGGCAAGACAGCATTTATGGCTACACCTTC
CSVGRQDSIYGYTF
>TRBJ2-7|-|TRBV2|-
TGTGCCAGCTACGGGATAGTCTCCTACGAGCAGTACTTC
CASYGIVSYEQYF
>TRBJ1-1|-|TRBV7-2|-
TGTGCCAGCAGCTTAAGAGACAAGGATAACACTGAAGCTTTCTTT
CASSLRDKDNTEAFF